This T cell receptor (beta chain) was documented in a study of blood T cells in healthy people across ages (dated by TCRdb to the mid-2010s). About the study as a whole: In model experiments, template switching captured roughly one uniquely barcoded TCR beta cDNA molecule for every two T cells. The donors were divided into four age groups: young (average around 16 years), middle-aged (approximately 41), aged (62) and long-lived (82). Using deep sequencing normalized with unique cDNA molecular identifiers, the study measured how TCR beta repertoire diversity changes with age. To avoid experimental bias, donors of different ages were spread randomly across the sequencing lanes. Two additional independent replicas of 1 million unique cDNA reads from the same blood draw were analyzed for two donors (one aged 18 to 29 and one aged 80 or older).

Remarks on this clonotype: Its antigen remains undetermined. No much larger clone is present one base from it, and per-base qualities are unavailable.

To prepare the library, 5' RACE was applied. The sample was run on an Illumina HiSeq 2500. The second PCR ran for roughly 7 to 11 cycles and used a J-beta primer mix along with a sample-barcoded 5' primer. A template-switch 5' adaptor carrying 12 random nucleotides introduced a unique molecular identifier onto each TCR beta cDNA molecule. Each sample yielded at least 3 million CDR3-containing paired-end reads. All of the RNA was converted into first-strand cDNA using the Mint cDNA synthesis kit, with a TRBC-specific oligonucleotide serving as the primer. Following uracil-DNA glycosylase treatment, all cDNA underwent a first 18-cycle PCR with the universal primers M1SS and BC2_uni_R. In the original analysis: Normalization of each sample was performed by random selection of 1 million high-quality reads, each carrying a distinct molecular identifier. Instead of being binned into consensus sequences, reads with shared molecular identifiers were discarded. MiTCR, set to a Q25 quality threshold and the strictest error-elimination algorithm, was used for CDR3 identification, clonotype clustering and error correction. Lower-bound total TCR beta diversity was estimated with a nonparametric unseen species model using Euler transformation. Through fastp at Q25 and MiXCR, TCRdb rebuilt clones from the public reads, retaining in-frame beta chains. Every entry covers one CDR3 protein and lists the most common genes and DNA from its rows. None of the V and J calls come from the authors' own analysis; TCRdb made them. The sample profile shows hundreds of thousands of distinct CDR3 sequences; 44% of them were found once. The ten largest clones add up to under 20% of the sample.

The full study reports these points: Bulk unsorted PBMC profiling prevented conclusive comparison of naive and antigen-experienced compartments. A strong correlation was found between observed TCR beta diversity and the percentage of naive T cells measured by flow cytometry. Compared with the aged group, the long-lived group had more naive CD4+ T cells, fewer expanded clones and increased TCR diversity, a pattern suggesting age selection. Observed TCR beta diversity per million T cells fell roughly linearly with age, and a significant reduction was already apparent by age around 40. Because donor CMV infection status was unknown, age-related changes in expanded clonotypes were potentially confounded. Estimates of total diversity based on one million sequenced T cells were considered lower bounds and underestimates.

The germline V gene encodes CDR1 SGHRS and CDR2 YFSETQ. Trimming takes 0 bases off V and 8 bases off J; junction bases not matched to a gene: 7. The CDR3 numbers 15 residues from cysteine through phenylalanine. CDR3 DNA is the only sequence kept; it has 45 bases, read in frame from the first base. The roughly 42 donors, aged about 6 to 100 years, were systemically healthy Caucasian individuals from Russia. Each donor gave ten milliliters of peripheral blood, collected into EDTA-treated Vacutainer tubes. Ficoll-Paque density-gradient centrifugation was used to isolate PBMCs, with at least 6.5 million per sample. Trizol reagent was used to extract total RNA from the PBMCs, yielding at least 6 micrograms per sample. Naive CD45RAhigh/CD27high T cell percentages were measured by flow cytometry on a PBMC aliquot from every donor.

The sample was blood. The receptor was isolated from a man in his sixties in good health. This chain joins TRBV5-1 to TRBJ2-1; TRBD1 fits 8 bases in the junction. The sequenced DNA: TGCGCCAGCAGCTTGGATGGACAGGGAGTTCATGAGCAGTTCTTC. It is translated as CASSLDGQGVHEQFF.